The 14 T cell receptor beta chains listed next were all sequenced from one sample in a study of blood T cell repertoires in COVID-19. Libraries were prepared by immunoSEQ multiplex PCR; TCRdb keeps only in-frame clonotypes and omits some of them. The data show about 380,000 clones, approximately 81% seen once. The specimen was peripheral blood. These receptor sequences come from a woman aged 18 to 35 with acute or convalescent COVID-19.

The chain employs TRBV20-1 and TRBJ2-5; 8 positions match TRBD1. Germline CDR1 reads DFQATT; CDR2 reads SNEGSKA (reference sequence). CDR3 length equals 15 residues. V shed 4 bases and J 4 bases; nucleotides not matched to a gene: 11. In nucleotides, the CDR3 is TGCAGTGCTATTGAAGTTGCAACAGGGGGAGAGACCCAGTACTTC. Amino acid sequence: CSAIEVATGGETQYF.

This clone was counted once. The gene calls are TRBV28 and TRBJ1-1, with TRBD1 identical over 10 bases. Germline CDR1 reads MDHEN; CDR2 reads SYDVKM. J was trimmed by 5 bases and V by 7 bases; bases with no gene match: 7. The CDR3 consists of 14 residues. The CDR3 protein is CASTNGQGVTEAFF. CDR3 sequence (DNA): TGTGCCAGCACCAATGGACAGGGGGTGACTGAAGCTTTCTTT.

The chain couples TRBV4-1 to TRBJ2-5; 11 bases agree with TRBD2. The CDR3 consists of 15 residues. Germline trimming cut 6 bases from V and 2 bases from J; bases unmatched to any gene: 5. The germline gives CDR1 MGHRA, CDR2 YSYEKL. The CDR3 protein is CASRATSGTQETQYF. The CDR3 DNA reads TGCGCCAGCAGGGCGACTAGCGGGACACAAGAGACCCAGTACTTC.

The chain recombines TRBV6-5 with TRBJ1-5; no firm D call. The germline CDR1 and CDR2 sequences are MNHEY and SVGAGI. The CDR3 is 11 amino acids. V shed 8 bases and J shed 7 bases, with 9 bases lying between them. CDR3 region: CASGPMQPQHF. The CDR3 DNA reads as TGTGCCAGCGGCCCCATGCAGCCCCAGCATTTT.

The gene calls are TRBV6-5 and TRBJ1-1; 7 positions agree with TRBD1. The CDR3 is 13 residues long. CDR1 and CDR2 from the germline V gene are MNHEY and SVGAGI. V was clipped by 4 bases and J by 4 bases; unmatched bases: 3. The CDR3 DNA reads TGTGCCAGCAGTTTCGCAGGGGGCACTGAAGCTTTCTTT. The encoded protein is CASSFAGGTEAFF.

The chain has TRBV7-2 and TRBJ2-7; 13 bases agree with TRBD2. Looked up from germline, CDR1 is SGHTA and CDR2 is FQGNSA. The V segment lost 4 bases and the J segment 0 bases; nucleotides outside the gene matches: 12. The CDR3 sequence is 19 residues long. CDR3 region: CASSSTSGGSSRSSYEQYF. The CDR3 DNA reads TGTGCCAGCAGCTCGACTAGCGGGGGGTCCTCCAGAAGCTCCTACGAGCAGTACTTC.

The V gene is TRBV9, the J gene TRBJ2-3; D may be TRBD2 (5 bases). The V end was cut by 0 bases, the J end by 8 bases, with 16 bases between. CDR1 SGDLS and CDR2 YYNGEE come from the germline V gene. The CDR3 spans 15 residues. In DNA, the CDR3 is TGTGCCAGCAGCGTAGGACTTAAGGACTCGAGTACGCAGTATTTT. This codes for CASSVGLKDSSTQYF.

V and J are TRBV5-5 and TRBJ1-5, with TRBD1 matching over 10 bases. The CDR3 has 15 residues. The trim removed 4 bases at V and 4 bases at J, leaving 5 bases unmatched. Germline values: CDR1 SGHKS, CDR2 YYEKEE (reference sequence). CDR3 residues: CASSPDRGMNQPQHF. The CDR3 DNA is TGTGCCAGCAGCCCGGACAGGGGGATGAATCAGCCCCAGCATTTT.

This clone was counted a single time. The chain employs TRBV19 and TRBJ1-6, with 8 bases aligning to TRBD1. The germline gives CDR1 LNHDA, CDR2 SQIVND (reference sequence). This CDR3 has 15 amino acids. With V trimmed by 3 bases and J by 12 bases, 10 bases remained unmatched. DNA for the CDR3: TGTGCCAGTAGTATTATCGGGACAGGAGAGGAACCCCTCCACTTT. Translated, it gives CASSIIGTGEEPLHF.

The chain employs TRBV6-2 or TRBV6-3 and TRBJ2-7, with a weak D call TRBD1 (6 bases). The CDR3 totals 12 residues. Trimming left V 2 bases short and J 5 bases short, with 7 bases between. In germline, CDR1 is MNHEY, CDR2 SVGEGT. CDR3 in amino acids: CASSYTGNEQYF. CDR3 nucleotides: TGTGCCAGCAGTTACACAGGGAACGAGCAGTACTTC.

The chain joins TRBV3-1 (or the pseudogene TRBV3-2) to TRBJ1-6; 7 positions agree with TRBD1. Germline V gene lookup returns CDR1 LGHDT and CDR2 YNNKEL (reference sequence). This CDR3 is built from 16 residues. V shed 11 bases and J 5 bases; nucleotides not matched to a gene: 15. The CDR3 sequence: CASKGRGPGNNSPLHF. The CDR3, as DNA: TGTGCCTCCAAAGGAAGGGGGCCCGGCAATAATTCACCCCTCCACTTT.

In its sample, this clone was seen a few times. J is TRBJ1-1 and V is TRBV5-1, with TRBD1 matching over 7 bases. The CDR3 consists of 16 residues. Germline V gives CDR1 SGHRS, CDR2 YFSETQ. The V and J ends lost 4 bases and 2 bases, in that order; junction bases with no gene match: 11. CDR3 DNA sequence: TGCGCCAGCAGCGTCACAGGGGCGGGGAAAAACACTGAAGCTTTCTTT. Encoded protein: CASSVTGAGKNTEAFF.

The chain employs TRBV9 and TRBJ2-1, with TRBD2 identical over 9 bases. The V gene end was trimmed by 4 bases and the J gene end by 0 bases; junction bases not matched to a gene: 5. This CDR3 comprises 16 residues. Germline assignment: CDR1 SGDLS and CDR2 YYNGEE. CDR3 in amino acids: CASSPLAGPSYNEQFF. CDR3 DNA sequence: TGTGCCAGCAGCCCCCTAGCGGGGCCCTCCTACAATGAGCAGTTCTTC.

The rearrangement links TRBV19 to TRBJ2-2; 8 bases align to TRBD2. The CDR3 loop spans 16 amino acids. The V gene's germline CDR1 is LNHDA and CDR2 SQIVND (reference sequence). The J segment lost 3 bases and the V segment lost 2 bases, leaving 5 bases of the junction unmatched. CDR3 sequence reads: CASSIFGRGDTGELFF. CDR3 in DNA: TGTGCCAGTAGTATATTTGGGCGGGGGGACACCGGGGAGCTGTTTTTT.